This TCR beta chain stems from a study of T cells after yellow fever vaccination (dated by TCRdb to between 2017 and 2020). With regard to the full study: Libraries from fractions with low cell numbers were prepared with the SMART-Seq v4 Ultra Low Input RNA kit. Bulk TCR alpha and beta repertoires were sequenced longitudinally to track T-cell clones before and after primary and booster YFV17D yellow fever vaccination. Two healthy male donors, one aged 18 to 30 and one aged 30 to 39 years, made up the cohort. Blood was drawn at multiple timepoints before and after primary and secondary immunization, with bulk PBMC replicates and cell subsets isolated. What the study reported, not specific to this receptor: Computational filtering was required because FACS-sorted repertoires could contain abundant contaminating clonotypes from the bulk population. After the booster, most clones that had expanded after primary vaccination were detected again (nearly 98% of CD4 and around nine tenths of CD8), suggesting broad maintenance of memory. A small share of clonotypes occurred in both CD4 and CD8 compartments, likely arising from convergent recombination. Because the study included only a couple of donors, the extent to which the findings can be generalized is limited. The secondary T-cell response was found to be weaker but faster than the primary response, with a peak reached on day 5 rather than on day 15.

In the paper's terms, the treatment or condition label means: live attenuated yellow fever vaccine strain. PBMCs were isolated from peripheral blood using a standard Ficoll-Paque protocol. Dynabeads CD4 and CD8 positive selection kits were used to isolate the CD4 and CD8 T-cell fractions. RNA was extracted with TriZol from bulk PBMCs, CD4 and CD8 fractions, and dextramer-positive and dextramer-negative fractions. This clonotype appeared many times. Its antigen is unknown. The input lacks base qualities; no much larger clone sits a single base away. TCR cDNA was synthesized by 5'RACE template switching, through which a universal primer site and unique molecular identifiers were introduced. Priming of cDNA synthesis was performed from both the TCR alpha and TCR beta constant segments. Library amplification involved two PCR steps, and the second step added sample barcodes and sequencing adapters. Sequencing of the libraries was done on either Illumina HiSeq 2500 (2x100 bp) or NovaSeq (2x150 bp). The published analysis was carried out like this. MIGEC handled demultiplexing of reads and collapsing into UMI consensus sequences, while MiXCR performed V(D)J alignment. Vaccine-responding clonotypes were defined with edgeR using replicate PBMC samples, requiring FDR below 0.01 and a log2 fold change above 5 up to day 15. Each bulk clonotype received a CD4 or CD8 identity based on whether the sequenced CD4 or CD8 repertoire contained that clonotype at higher abundance. Clones were called with MiXCR by TCRdb after fastp trimmed the public reads at Q25, and only in-frame beta chains were retained. Entries are consolidated by CDR3 protein sequence, retaining the most common genes and DNA. The V and J calls and clone size are TCRdb's, not the authors'. Present in this sample are under 300,000 distinct CDR3 sequences, 10% to 15% of which were seen just once. The ten largest clones represent about 0.54% of the sample.

This specimen consisted of CD4+ T cells sorted from PBMCs, obtained 45 days after the yellow fever booster vaccination. This receptor was taken from a man aged 30-40 years who received the YFV17D yellow fever vaccine.

The CDR3 reads CASSEARWNTQYF. The DNA sequence follows: TGTGCCAGCAGTGAAGCAAGGTGGAATACGCAGTATTTT. Recombination connected TRBV6-1 to TRBJ2-3, with the D segment identity uncertain. Per the germline V gene, MNHNS is the CDR1 and SASEGT is the CDR2. From the cysteine up to the phenylalanine, the CDR3 has a length of 13 residues. Of all the DNA, just the CDR3 is kept, 39 bases in frame from base 1. The V end loses 0 bases and the J end loses 7 bases, and a stretch of 8 bases separates them.